This T cell receptor beta chain was obtained from a study of OX40 agonist ivuxolimab in advanced cancers. On this clone itself: Its matching antigen is unknown.

Study conclusions and caveats: Compared with others, partial responders at 0.1-3.0 mg/kg displayed clonal expansion among the lowest.

Measured with immunoSEQ multiplex PCR; TCRdb has only the in-frame clones, and not every one. This sample carries tens of thousands of clones, roughly 90% of them seen once, and the ten largest clones take roughly 10%. The sequence was obtained from an adult with an advanced solid tumor such as melanoma, head and neck, liver or kidney cancer. Sequencing was performed on CD4+ or CD8+ T cells sorted from blood, taken in a trial of the OX40 agonist ivuxolimab.

CDR3 DNA sequence: TGTGCCACCAGCAGAGGAGCTCTGGGTCAGCCCCAGCATTTT. It specifies CATSRGALGQPQHF. The chain has TRBV15 and TRBJ1-5, with D hard to call. The V gene lost 1 base and the J gene lost 6 bases, with 10 bases spanning the gap. Germline CDR1 is LNHNV and CDR2 is YYDKDF (reference sequence). This CDR3 spans 14 amino acids.